This entry lists 13 T cell receptor beta chains sequenced from one sample in a study of cytomegalovirus exposure and HLA in healthy donors. PCR was performed using 60 Vbeta and 13 Jbeta primers. This table comes from immunoSEQ multiplex PCR, and its TCRdb copy is limited to in-frame clones, with some not included. Of 200,000 to 250,000 clones in the sample, just over 75% are singletons; the top ten hold roughly 2.6%. The sequenced sample was PBMCs. These receptors were taken from an older woman in good health and CMV-seropositive.

The rearrangement joins TRBV30 to TRBJ2-5; weak D call: TRBD1 (5 bases). This CDR3 spans 11 amino acids. CDR1 GTSNPN and CDR2 SVGIG come from the germline V gene (reference sequence). V was cut by 4 bases and J by 8 bases, with 11 bases left in between. CDR3 DNA sequence: TGTGCCTGGAACAGGATAGGAACCCAGTACTTC. Residues: CAWNRIGTQYF.

This clone was recorded once. The chain recombines TRBV19 with TRBJ1-5, with TRBD1 as a possible D gene (6 bases). The germline gives CDR1 LNHDA, CDR2 SQIVND (reference sequence). V gave up 5 bases and J gave up 0 bases, with 8 bases separating them. The CDR3 contains 14 residues. CDR3 residues: CASSPRGSNQPQHF. CDR3 nucleotides: TGTGCCAGTAGTCCCAGGGGTAGCAATCAGCCCCAGCATTTT.

The sample holds one count of this clone. The chain joins TRBV7-9 to TRBJ1-1; D not resolved. The V end lost 10 bases, the J end lost 4 bases, and 10 bases lay between the germline ends. Germline lookup yields CDR1 SEHNR and CDR2 FQNEAQ (reference sequence). The CDR3 sequence is 11 residues long. The CDR3 protein is CAIADGTEAFF. In nucleotides, the CDR3 is TGTGCCATCGCAGATGGCACTGAAGCTTTCTTT.

This sequence joins TRBV11-2 and TRBJ1-1, with D possibly being TRBD1 (6 bases). CDR3 length: 17 residues. Germline V gene data show CDR1 as SGHAT and CDR2 as FQNNGV. The CDR3 sequence: CASRGGKQGGRTTEAFF. CDR3 DNA: TGTGCTTCCCGGGGGGGCAAACAGGGCGGGAGAACAACTGAAGCTTTCTTT.

Note on this clone: The sample has other DNA sequences that encode this CDR3 too. The V call is TRBV19, the J call TRBJ1-2; TRBD1 is a possible D gene (5 bases). CDR3 length: 14 residues. The V end was cut by 0 bases, the J end by 2 bases, with 7 bases between. From germline, CDR1 is LNHDA and CDR2 SQIVND (reference sequence). The CDR3 loop is CASSIDRGNYGYTF. CDR3 DNA sequence: TGTGCCAGTAGTATAGATCGGGGGAACTATGGCTACACCTTC. Using reference TRBV19 and TRBJ1-2 for the parts outside the CDR3, the full variable domain is DGGITQSPKYLFRKEGQNVTLSCEQNLNHDAMYWYRQDPGQGLRLIYYSQIVNDFQKGDIAEGYSVSREKKESFPLTVTSAQKNPTAFYLCASSIDRGNYGYTFGSGTRLTVV.

This clone appeared once. V is TRBV7-8 and J is TRBJ1-5; D unclear. Trimming pared 2 bases from V and 9 bases from J, leaving 14 bases between. The CDR3 loop spans 14 amino acids. Germline-derived CDR1 and CDR2 are SGHVS and FQNEAQ. CDR3 amino acids: CASSLSIGGSPQHF. In nucleotides, the CDR3 is TGTGCCAGCAGCTTATCTATAGGCGGTTCGCCCCAGCATTTT.

With respect to this clone: At one end the junction does not follow the germline gene, possibly because of a read error. The V gene is TRBV28, the J gene TRBJ1-4; D not certain. CDR1 is MDHEN and CDR2 is SYDVKM in the germline V gene. The CDR3 is 12 amino acids. The CDR3 spells CASSLFGQNLFF. CDR3 nucleotide sequence: TGTGCCAGCAGTTTATTCGGTCAAAATCTGTTTTTT.

The rearrangement joins TRBV5-1 to TRBJ2-7; 7 bases are shared with TRBD2. The CDR3 totals 15 residues. The ends lost 4 bases at V and 1 base at J; junction bases unmatched: 8. Germline CDR1 is SGHRS and CDR2 is YFSETQ. DNA of the CDR3: TGCGCCAGCAGCCCCCGGGGTAGCGGGTCCTACGAGCAGTACTTC. Protein product: CASSPRGSGSYEQYF. Drawing the rest from reference TRBV5-1 and TRBJ2-7, the complete variable domain is KAGVTQTPRYLIKTRGQQVTLSCSPISGHRSVSWYQQTPGQGLQFLFEYFSETQRNKGNFPGRFSGRQFSNSRSEMNVSTLELGDSALYLCASSPRGSGSYEQYFGPGTRLTVT.

This clone was found a few times. The chain recombines TRBV11-2 with TRBJ1-5, with D possibly matching TRBD1 (5 bases). CDR3 length: 14 residues. V gave up 5 bases and J gave up 2 bases, with 10 bases separating them. CDR1 is SGHAT, CDR2 FQNNGV, per germline. Here the CDR3 DNA reads TGTGCCAGCAGCCAGGGAGGGGGCAATCAGCCCCAGCATTTT. Translating gives CASSQGGGNQPQHF.

J is TRBJ1-5 and V is TRBV30; 9 nucleotides agree with TRBD1. This CDR3 region has 13 residues. Trimming at V came to 6 bases and at J to 7 bases, leaving 7 bases not matched to a gene. Germline-derived CDR1 and CDR2 are GTSNPN and SVGIG (reference sequence). CDR3 amino acids: CACSTGGGQPQHF. The CDR3 DNA reads TGTGCCTGCTCTACAGGGGGCGGACAGCCCCAGCATTTT.

The chain joins TRBV10-3 to TRBJ1-2; D is possibly TRBD1 (5 bases). Germline values: CDR1 ENHRY, CDR2 SYGVKD. This CDR3 comprises 15 residues. V lost 5 bases and J lost 7, with 20 bases in between. CDR3 sequence reads: CAISSKYGGGGGYTF. The DNA of the CDR3 is TGTGCCATCAGTAGTAAATACGGGGGTGGTGGTGGCTACACCTTC.

The V call is TRBV30, the J call TRBJ1-1; no clear D. The germline CDR1 and CDR2 sequences are GTSNPN and SVGIG (reference sequence). Trimming took 2 bases from V and 0 from J, leaving 10 bases between them. The CDR3 spans 14 residues. The CDR3 nucleotides are TGTGCCTGGAGTTCGGTGGAGATGAACACTGAAGCTTTCTTT. Amino acid sequence: CAWSSVEMNTEAFF.

This clone appeared once. The genes are TRBV2 and TRBJ2-7; possible D gene TRBD1, 6 bases. Germline V CDR1 and CDR2: SNHLY, FYNNEI. The CDR3 is 13 residues long. The ends were cut back, 1 base at V and 3 bases at J, with 7 bases in the middle. CDR3 sequence (DNA): TGTGCCAGCAGTGAAGGGGGGCTCTACGAGCAGTACTTC. The encoded protein is CASSEGGLYEQYF.